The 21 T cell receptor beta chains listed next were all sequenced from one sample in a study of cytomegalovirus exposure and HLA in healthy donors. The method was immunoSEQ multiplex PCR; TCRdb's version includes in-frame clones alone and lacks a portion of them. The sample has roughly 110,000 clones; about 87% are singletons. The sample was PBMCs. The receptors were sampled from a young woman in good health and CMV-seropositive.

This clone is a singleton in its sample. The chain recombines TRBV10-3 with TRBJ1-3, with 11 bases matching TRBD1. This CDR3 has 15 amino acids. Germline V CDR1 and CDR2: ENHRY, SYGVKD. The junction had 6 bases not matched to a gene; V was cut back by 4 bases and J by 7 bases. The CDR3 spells CAISGTGGEVNTIYF. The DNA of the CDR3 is TGTGCCATCAGTGGGACAGGGGGCGAGGTCAACACCATATATTTT.

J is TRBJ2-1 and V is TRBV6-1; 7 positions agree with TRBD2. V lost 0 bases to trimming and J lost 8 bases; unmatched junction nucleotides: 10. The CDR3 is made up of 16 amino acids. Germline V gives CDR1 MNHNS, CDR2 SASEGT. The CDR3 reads CASSEASAGVNDEQFF. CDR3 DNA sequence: TGTGCCAGCAGTGAAGCGAGTGCGGGGGTTAACGATGAGCAGTTCTTC.

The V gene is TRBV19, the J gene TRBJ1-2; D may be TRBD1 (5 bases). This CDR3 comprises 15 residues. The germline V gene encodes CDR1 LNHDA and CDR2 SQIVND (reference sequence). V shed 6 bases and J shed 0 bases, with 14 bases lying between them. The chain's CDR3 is CASRDIGRANYGYTF. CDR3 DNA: TGTGCCAGTAGGGACATCGGCCGGGCTAACTATGGCTACACCTTC. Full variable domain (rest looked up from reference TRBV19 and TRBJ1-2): DGGITQSPKYLFRKEGQNVTLSCEQNLNHDAMYWYRQDPGQGLRLIYYSQIVNDFQKGDIAEGYSVSREKKESFPLTVTSAQKNPTAFYLCASRDIGRANYGYTFGSGTRLTVV.

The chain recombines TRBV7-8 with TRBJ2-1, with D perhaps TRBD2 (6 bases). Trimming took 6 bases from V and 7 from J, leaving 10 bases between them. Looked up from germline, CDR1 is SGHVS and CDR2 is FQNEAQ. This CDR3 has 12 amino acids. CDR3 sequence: CASRLATNEQFF. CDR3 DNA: TGTGCCAGCAGGCTAGCGACGAATGAGCAGTTCTTC.

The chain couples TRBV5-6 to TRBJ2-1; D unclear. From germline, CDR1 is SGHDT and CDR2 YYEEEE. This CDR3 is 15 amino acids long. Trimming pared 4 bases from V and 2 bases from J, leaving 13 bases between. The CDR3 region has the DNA TGTGCCAGCAGCCCCCAGGTAGGCCCCTACAATGAGCAGTTCTTC. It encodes CASSPQVGPYNEQFF.

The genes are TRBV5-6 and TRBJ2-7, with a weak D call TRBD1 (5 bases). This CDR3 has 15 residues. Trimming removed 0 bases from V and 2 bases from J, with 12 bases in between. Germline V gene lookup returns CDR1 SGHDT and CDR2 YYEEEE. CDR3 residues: CASSLAGAITYEQYF. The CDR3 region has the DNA TGTGCCAGCAGCTTGGCTGGGGCCATCACCTACGAGCAGTACTTC.

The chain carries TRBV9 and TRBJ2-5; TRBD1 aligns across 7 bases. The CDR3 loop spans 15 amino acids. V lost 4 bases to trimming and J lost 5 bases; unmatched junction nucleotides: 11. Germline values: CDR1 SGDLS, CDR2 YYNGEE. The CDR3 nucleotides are TGTGCCAGCAGCTGGACAGGAGAGTTTCGGGAGACCCAGTACTTC. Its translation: CASSWTGEFRETQYF.

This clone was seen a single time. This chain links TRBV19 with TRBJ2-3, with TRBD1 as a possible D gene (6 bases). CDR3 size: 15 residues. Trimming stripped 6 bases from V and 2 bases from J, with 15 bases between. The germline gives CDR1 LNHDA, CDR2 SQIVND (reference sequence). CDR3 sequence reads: CASSLSTGYTDTQYF. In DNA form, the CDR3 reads TGTGCCAGTAGCTTATCGACAGGTTACACAGATACGCAGTATTTT. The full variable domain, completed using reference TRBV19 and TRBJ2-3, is DGGITQSPKYLFRKEGQNVTLSCEQNLNHDAMYWYRQDPGQGLRLIYYSQIVNDFQKGDIAEGYSVSREKKESFPLTVTSAQKNPTAFYLCASSLSTGYTDTQYFGPGTRLTVL.

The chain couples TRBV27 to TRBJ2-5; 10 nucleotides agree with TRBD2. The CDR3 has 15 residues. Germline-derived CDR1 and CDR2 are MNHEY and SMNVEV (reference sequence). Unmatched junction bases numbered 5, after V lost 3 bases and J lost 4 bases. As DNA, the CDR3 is TGTGCCAGCAGTTTGCGGCTAGCGGGGGTAGAGACCCAGTACTTC. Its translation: CASSLRLAGVETQYF.

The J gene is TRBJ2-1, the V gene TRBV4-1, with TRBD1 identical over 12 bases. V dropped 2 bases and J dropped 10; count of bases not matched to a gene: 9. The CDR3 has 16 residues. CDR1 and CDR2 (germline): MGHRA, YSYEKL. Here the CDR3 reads CASSQLPGQGAPEQFF. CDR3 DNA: TGCGCCAGCAGCCAACTACCGGGACAGGGGGCCCCCGAGCAGTTCTTC.

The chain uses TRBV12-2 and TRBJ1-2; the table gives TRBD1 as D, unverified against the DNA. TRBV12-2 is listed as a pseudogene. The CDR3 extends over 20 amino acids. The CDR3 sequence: CASRLVSIKGQGRPPDGYTF. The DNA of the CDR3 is TGTGCAAGTCGCTTAGTTTCTATCAAAGGACAGGGCCGACCTCCTGATGGCTACACCTTC.

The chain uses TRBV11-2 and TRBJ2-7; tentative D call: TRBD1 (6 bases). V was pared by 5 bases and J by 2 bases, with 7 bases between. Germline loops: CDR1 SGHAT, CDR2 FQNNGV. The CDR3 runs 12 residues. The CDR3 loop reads CASSHRAYEQYV. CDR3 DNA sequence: TGTGCCAGCAGCCACAGGGCCTACGAGCAGTACGTC.

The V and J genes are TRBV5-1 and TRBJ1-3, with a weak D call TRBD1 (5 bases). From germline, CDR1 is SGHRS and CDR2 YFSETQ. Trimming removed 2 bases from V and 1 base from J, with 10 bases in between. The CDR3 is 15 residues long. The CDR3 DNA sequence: TGCGCCAGCAGCTTAGACGGGGGTTCTGGAAACACCATATATTTT. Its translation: CASSLDGGSGNTIYF.

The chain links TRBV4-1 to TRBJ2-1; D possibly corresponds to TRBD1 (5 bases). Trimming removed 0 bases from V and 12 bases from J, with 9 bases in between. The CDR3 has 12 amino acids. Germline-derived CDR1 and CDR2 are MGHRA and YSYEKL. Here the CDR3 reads CASSQDFQGQFF. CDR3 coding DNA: TGCGCCAGCAGCCAAGATTTCCAGGGGCAGTTCTTC.

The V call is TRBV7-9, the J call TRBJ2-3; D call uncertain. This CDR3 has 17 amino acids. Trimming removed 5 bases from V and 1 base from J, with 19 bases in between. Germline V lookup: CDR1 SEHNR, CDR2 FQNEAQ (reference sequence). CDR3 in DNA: TGTGCCAGCAGCCCGCCCCCATACTATGCTGGCACAGATACGCAGTATTTT. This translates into CASSPPPYYAGTDTQYF.

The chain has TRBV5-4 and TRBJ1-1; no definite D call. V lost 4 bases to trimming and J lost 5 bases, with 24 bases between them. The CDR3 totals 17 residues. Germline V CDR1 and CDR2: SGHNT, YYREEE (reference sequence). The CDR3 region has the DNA TGTGCCAGCAGCCTGTCGGGCGGGCGCTTTGCGAGAACTGAAGCTTTCTTT. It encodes CASSLSGGRFARTEAFF.

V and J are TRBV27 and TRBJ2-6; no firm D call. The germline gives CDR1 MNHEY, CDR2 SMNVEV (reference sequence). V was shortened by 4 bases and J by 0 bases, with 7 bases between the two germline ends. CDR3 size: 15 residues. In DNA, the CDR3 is TGTGCCAGCAGTTCCTACCTCTCTGGGGCCAACGTCCTGACTTTC. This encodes CASSSYLSGANVLTF.

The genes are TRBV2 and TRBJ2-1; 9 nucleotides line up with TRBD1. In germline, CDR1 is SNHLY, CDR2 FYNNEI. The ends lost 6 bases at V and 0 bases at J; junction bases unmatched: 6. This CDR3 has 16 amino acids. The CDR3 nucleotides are TGTGCCAGCAGAATGGGGACAGGGAGCTCCTACAATGAGCAGTTCTTC. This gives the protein CASRMGTGSSYNEQFF.

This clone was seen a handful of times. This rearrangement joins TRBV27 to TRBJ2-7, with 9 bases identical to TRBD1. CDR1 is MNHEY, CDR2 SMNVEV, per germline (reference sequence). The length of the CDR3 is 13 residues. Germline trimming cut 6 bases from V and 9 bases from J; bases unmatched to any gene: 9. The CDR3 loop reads CASSQGQGLAQYF. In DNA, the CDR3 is TGTGCCAGCAGCCAGGGACAGGGCTTGGCGCAGTACTTC.

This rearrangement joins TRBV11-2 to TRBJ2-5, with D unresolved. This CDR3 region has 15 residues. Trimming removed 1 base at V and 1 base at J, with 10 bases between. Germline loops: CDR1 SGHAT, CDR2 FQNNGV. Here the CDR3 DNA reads TGTGCCAGCAGCTTAGTGGGCGTAGGCCAAGAGACCCAGTACTTC. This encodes CASSLVGVGQETQYF.

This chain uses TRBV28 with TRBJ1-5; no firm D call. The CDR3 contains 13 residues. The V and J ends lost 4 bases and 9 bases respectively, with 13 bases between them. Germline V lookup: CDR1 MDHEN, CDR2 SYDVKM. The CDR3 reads CASSSQVVGPQHF. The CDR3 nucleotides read TGTGCCAGCAGTTCCCAGGTGGTTGGGCCCCAGCATTTT.